This T cell receptor (beta chain) originates from a study of T cell clonotyping in hematopoietic cell transplantation. Sample time point: recipient sample about 28 days before transplant, after cytoreduction. Clones were sequenced by immunoSEQ multiplex PCR, and TCRdb holds only the in-frame ones, with some missing. The table has about 29,000 clones, roughly 80% seen once. The CDR3 length is 15 residues. Trimming took off 0 bases at V and 7 bases at J, with 15 bases between the two ends. The germline V gene encodes CDR1 MNHEY and CDR2 SVGAGI. Here the sequenced sample was peripheral blood mononuclear cells, taken before stem cell transplant. This chain links TRBV6-5 with TRBJ2-5; D not resolved. This sequence was found in a woman aged 25-40 years with chronic myeloid leukemia. Some clones in this sample may be carry-over from other donors' samples. CDR3 loop: CASSYSRADTGTQYF. The CDR3 nucleotides are TGTGCCAGCAGTTACTCTAGGGCAGATACGGGGACCCAGTACTTC.